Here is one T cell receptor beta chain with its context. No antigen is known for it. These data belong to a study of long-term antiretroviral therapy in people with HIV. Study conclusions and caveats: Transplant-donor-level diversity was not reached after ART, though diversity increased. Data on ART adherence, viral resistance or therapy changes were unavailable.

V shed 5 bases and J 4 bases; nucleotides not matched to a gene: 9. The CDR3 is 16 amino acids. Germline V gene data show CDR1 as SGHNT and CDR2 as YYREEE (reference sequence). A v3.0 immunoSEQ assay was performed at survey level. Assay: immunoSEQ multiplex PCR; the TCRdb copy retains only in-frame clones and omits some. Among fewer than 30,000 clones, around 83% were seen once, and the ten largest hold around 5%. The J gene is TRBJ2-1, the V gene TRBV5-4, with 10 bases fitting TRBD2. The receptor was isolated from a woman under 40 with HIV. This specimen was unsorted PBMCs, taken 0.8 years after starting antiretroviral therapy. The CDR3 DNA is TGTGCCAGCAGTCAAGGGGTAGCGGGGGGTTACAATGAGCAGTTCTTC. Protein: CASSQGVAGGYNEQFF.